The 9 T cell receptor beta chains given below trace back to one sample, sequenced in a study of control samples from healthy donors and cancer patients. The data were produced by immunoSEQ multiplex PCR, yet TCRdb's version contains in-frame clones alone and is incomplete. The data contain 130,000 or so clones, roughly 89% of them seen just once; the ten biggest clones take up less than 6%. Sequenced material: blood. Receptors were obtained from a man aged 18 to 30 in good health.

The chain employs TRBV2 and TRBJ2-1; D is unclear. The germline V and J ends were trimmed by 3 bases and 2 bases, with 11 bases remaining between them. The CDR3 is 15 amino acids. Germline CDR1 and CDR2: SNHLY and FYNNEI. The CDR3 loop is CASSEDPRTYNEQFF. For the CDR3, the DNA is TGTGCCAGCAGTGAGGACCCGCGAACCTACAATGAGCAGTTCTTC.

This clone was counted once. V usage is TRBV21-1 and J usage is TRBJ2-3; TRBD2, the D gene given by the table, was not confirmed from the DNA. TRBV21-1 is a pseudogene. This CDR3 spans 16 amino acids. The CDR3 bases are TGTGCCAGCAGCAACCGAATAGCGGCCGACACAGATACGCAGTATTTT. This translates into CASSNRIAADTDTQYF.

V is TRBV10-2 and J is TRBJ2-7; D gene unclear. Looked up from germline, CDR1 is WSHSY and CDR2 is SAAADI. This CDR3 region has 15 residues. Between the trimmed V and J ends, which lost 4 bases and 7 bases, there was a span of 20 bases. The CDR3 is CASSAYSPPMGEQYF. CDR3 sequence (DNA): TGCGCCAGCAGTGCCTACAGCCCACCCATGGGTGAGCAGTACTTC.

The rearrangement uses TRBV2 and TRBJ1-2; 8 positions match TRBD1. Per germline, CDR1 SNHLY and CDR2 FYNNEI. The CDR3 is 12 residues long. Trimming took 9 bases from V and 4 from J; bases not matched to a gene: 4. The CDR3 DNA reads TGTGCCAGAACAGACAGGGGCTATGGCTACACCTTC. Amino acids: CARTDRGYGYTF.

In its sample, this clone was seen once. The genes are TRBV25-1 and TRBJ2-7; D may be TRBD1 or TRBD2 (6 bases each). CDR1 and CDR2 (germline): MGHDK, SYGVNS. CDR3 size: 15 residues. V was clipped by 2 bases and J by 7 bases, with 18 bases between them. CDR3 coding DNA: TGTGCCAGCAGTGAAAAGGGGGGATCCCAGGGGGAGCAGTACTTC. Protein sequence: CASSEKGGSQGEQYF.

The J gene is TRBJ2-1, the V gene TRBV18; perhaps D is TRBD1 or TRBD2 (5 bases each). With 4 bases removed from V and 0 bases from J, the gap between germline ends came to 16 bases. The CDR3 runs 17 residues. Looked up from germline, CDR1 is KGHSH and CDR2 is LQKENI. The CDR3 reads CASSLFPGLFSYNEQFF. For the CDR3, the DNA is TGTGCCAGCTCACTCTTCCCGGGGCTATTCTCCTACAATGAGCAGTTCTTC.

The chain couples TRBV18 to TRBJ1-2; TRBD1 aligns across 7 bases. This CDR3 comprises 15 residues. The germline V gene encodes CDR1 KGHSH and CDR2 LQKENI. Trimming at V came to 2 bases and at J to 4 bases, leaving 7 bases not matched to a gene. The CDR3 protein is CASSPGQAVPYGYTF. In nucleotides, the CDR3 is TGTGCCAGCTCACCAGGACAGGCAGTTCCCTATGGCTACACCTTC.

The gene calls are TRBV5-4 and TRBJ1-2; the D gene is possibly TRBD1 (6 bases). This CDR3 region has 17 residues. The V gene's germline CDR1 is SGHNT and CDR2 YYREEE (reference sequence). The V end was cut by 2 bases, the J end by 8 bases, with 25 bases between. The CDR3 DNA reads as TGTGCCAGCAGCTTAGATATTGTGGCAGGGGCGATCTCAGGCTACACCTTC. This sequence encodes CASSLDIVAGAISGYTF.

The rearrangement joins TRBV2 to TRBJ2-7; D gene uncertain. Trimming cost V 2 bases and J 6 bases, with 8 bases left between them. This CDR3 has 12 residues. Germline V gene data show CDR1 as SNHLY and CDR2 as FYNNEI. The CDR3 sequence is CASSEWASEQYF. The CDR3 DNA reads as TGTGCCAGCAGTGAATGGGCCTCCGAGCAGTACTTC.